Listed here are 7 T cell receptor beta chains from one sample, sequenced in a study of control samples from healthy donors and cancer patients. Generated by immunoSEQ multiplex PCR, the TCRdb table keeps only in-frame clones and is missing some. The sample carries about 140,000 clones, about 89% recorded once. Sequences were obtained from blood. These receptor sequences come from a young man in good health.

The J gene is TRBJ2-2, the V gene TRBV2, with 16 bases aligning to TRBD2. Germline CDR1 reads SNHLY; CDR2 reads FYNNEI. V dropped 4 bases and J dropped 6; count of bases not matched to a gene: 11. The CDR3 extends over 19 amino acids. In nucleotides, the CDR3 is TGTGCCAGCAGTGTGAGGGGACTAGCGGGGGGGCCGTCCCCCGGGGAGCTGTTTTTT. Translation gives CASSVRGLAGGPSPGELFF.

The chain links TRBV3-1 (or the pseudogene TRBV3-2) to TRBJ2-2; 7 positions agree with TRBD2. This CDR3 has 15 residues. CDR1 is LGHDT and CDR2 is YNNKEL in the germline V gene (reference sequence). V shed 6 bases, J shed 4 bases, and the junction held 8 bases outside the gene matches. CDR3 amino acids: CASRGGTSGTGELFF. In nucleotides, the CDR3 is TGTGCCAGCAGGGGGGGGACCTCGGGCACCGGGGAGCTGTTTTTT.

This clone occurred once. One junction end disagrees with the germline gene, perhaps due to a read error. The CDR3 sequence is CASRLWGGAQAFF. CDR3 nucleotide sequence: TGTGCCAGCAGGTTATGGGGGGGAGCTCAAGCTTTCTTT. V gene TRBV27 combines with J gene TRBJ1-1, with D tentatively TRBD1 (5 bases). The CDR3 has 13 residues. CDR1 is MNHEY and CDR2 is SMNVEV in the germline V gene (reference sequence).

In this sample, this clone turned up once. The chain is built from TRBV6-4 and TRBJ2-3, with D uncertain. V dropped 0 bases and J dropped 2 bases, with 3 bases sitting between them. CDR1 and CDR2 (germline): MRHNA, SNTAGT. The CDR3 totals 13 residues. The CDR3 region has the DNA TGTGCCAGCAGTGACTCGGACACAGATACGCAGTATTTT. Translated: CASSDSDTDTQYF.

This clone has a handful of counts. The V call is TRBV27, the J call TRBJ2-7; D is uncertain. V was clipped by 5 bases and J by 5 bases, with 13 bases between them. Looked up from germline, CDR1 is MNHEY and CDR2 is SMNVEV (reference sequence). This CDR3 comprises 13 residues. The CDR3: CASSPTSEDEQYF. The CDR3 DNA reads TGTGCCAGCAGTCCGACGTCCGAGGACGAGCAGTACTTC.

In its sample, this clone was seen once. The V call is TRBV6-5, the J call TRBJ2-5, with D perhaps TRBD1 (5 bases). Germline CDR1 reads MNHEY; CDR2 reads SVGAGI. The CDR3 is 14 residues long. Trimming left V 6 bases short and J 5 bases short, with 16 bases between. CDR3 amino acids: CASRTAQKRETQYF. The CDR3 DNA is TGTGCCAGCAGGACAGCTCAAAAGAGGGAGACCCAGTACTTC.

The rearrangement joins TRBV5-6 to TRBJ1-1, with D perhaps matching TRBD1 (6 bases). This CDR3 has 12 amino acids. V was pared by 4 bases and J by 7 bases, with 11 bases between. CDR1 and CDR2 from the germline V gene are SGHDT and YYEEEE. In DNA, the CDR3 is TGTGCCAGCAGCCGGGACACGGGTGAAGCTTTCTTT. It codes for CASSRDTGEAFF.